The clone carrying this TCR beta chain has more than one count but fewer than ten. TCRdb analysed the RT-PCR reads with MiXCR anew, one entry per CDR3 protein. Seen here are 650,000 to 800,000 distinct CDR3 sequences, about 18% observed once, and the top ten hold roughly a tenth. The sample belongs to a study of response to subunit inactivated influenza vaccine. Per the germline V gene, CDR1 is SNHLY and CDR2 is FYNNEI. V was shortened by 8 bases and J by 7 bases, with 12 bases between the two germline ends. The CDR3 runs to 13 residues. The chain combines TRBV2 with TRBJ1-6; D remains unclear. The sample consisted of PBMCs from blood, taken 4 to 6 days after vaccination. The source is a man aged 50-60 years who received an inactivated influenza vaccine. CDR3 DNA sequence: TGTGCCAGCCAAGCATTCGAAAATTCACCCCTCCACTTT. It codes for CASQAFENSPLHF.